This T cell receptor (beta chain) appears in the sequencing data of a study of cytomegalovirus exposure and HLA in healthy donors. Produced via immunoSEQ multiplex PCR; TCRdb's table is partial and in-frame only. The sample shows about 98,000 clones, less than 90% of them seen only once. The V and J ends lost 0 bases and 3 bases, in that order; junction bases with no gene match: 5. CDR1 is SGHTA and CDR2 is FQGNSA in the germline V gene. The CDR3 is 15 amino acids. Specimen: PBMCs. The receptor was isolated from a young man in good health and CMV-seropositive. The chain combines TRBV7-2 with TRBJ2-7; 7 positions match TRBD1. This CDR3 reads CASSLAGTADYEQYF. CDR3 bases: TGTGCCAGCAGCTTAGCCGGGACAGCGGACTACGAGCAGTACTTC.